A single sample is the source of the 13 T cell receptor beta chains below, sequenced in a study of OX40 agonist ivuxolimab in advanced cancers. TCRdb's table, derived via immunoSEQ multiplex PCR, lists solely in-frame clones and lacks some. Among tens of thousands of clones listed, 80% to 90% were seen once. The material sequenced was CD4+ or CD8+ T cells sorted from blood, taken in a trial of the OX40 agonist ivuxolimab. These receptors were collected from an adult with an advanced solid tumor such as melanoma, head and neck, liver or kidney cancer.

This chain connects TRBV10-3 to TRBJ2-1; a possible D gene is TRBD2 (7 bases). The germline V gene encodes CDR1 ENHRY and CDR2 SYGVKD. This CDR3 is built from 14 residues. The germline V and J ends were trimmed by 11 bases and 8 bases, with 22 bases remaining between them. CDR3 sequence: CASRGGGLGDEQFF. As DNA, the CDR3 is TGTGCCTCCCGAGGCGGGGGCCTGGGGGATGAGCAGTTCTTC.

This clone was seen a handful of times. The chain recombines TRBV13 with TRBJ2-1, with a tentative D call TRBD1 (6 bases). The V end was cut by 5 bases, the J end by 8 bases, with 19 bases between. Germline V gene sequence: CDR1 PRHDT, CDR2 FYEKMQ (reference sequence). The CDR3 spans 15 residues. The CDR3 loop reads CASSLGASGLDEQFF. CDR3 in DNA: TGTGCCAGCAGCCTGGGGGCTTCGGGGCTGGATGAGCAGTTCTTC.

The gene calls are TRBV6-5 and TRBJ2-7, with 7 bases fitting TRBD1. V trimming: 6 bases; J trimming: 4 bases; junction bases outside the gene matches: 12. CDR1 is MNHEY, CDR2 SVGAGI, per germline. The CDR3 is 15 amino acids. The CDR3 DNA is TGTGCCAGCAGACCTACACAGGGGAGCTTTTACGAGCAGTACTTC. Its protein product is CASRPTQGSFYEQYF.

The CDR3: CASSISGRGQEEKLFF. CDR3 DNA sequence: TGTGCCAGTAGTATTTCGGGCCGGGGTCAGGAGGAAAAACTGTTTTTT. This chain connects TRBV19 to TRBJ1-4; D gene ambiguous. Deletions cut 3 bases from V and 8 bases from J, with 19 bases between. Germline lookup yields CDR1 LNHDA and CDR2 SQIVND (reference sequence). The CDR3 contains 16 residues.

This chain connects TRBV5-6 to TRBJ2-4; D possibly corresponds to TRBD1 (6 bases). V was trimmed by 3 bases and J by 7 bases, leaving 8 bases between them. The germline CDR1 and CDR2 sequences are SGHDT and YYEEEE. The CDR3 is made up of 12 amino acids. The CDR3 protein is CASSSDSNIQYF. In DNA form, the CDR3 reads TGTGCCAGCAGCTCGGACAGCAACATTCAGTACTTC.

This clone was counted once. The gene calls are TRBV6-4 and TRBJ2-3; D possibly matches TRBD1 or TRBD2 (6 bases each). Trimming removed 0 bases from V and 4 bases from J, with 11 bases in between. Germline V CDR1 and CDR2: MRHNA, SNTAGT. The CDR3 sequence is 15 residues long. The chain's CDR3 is CASSDSAGGADTQYF. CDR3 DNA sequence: TGTGCCAGCAGTGACTCGGCCGGGGGCGCAGATACGCAGTATTTT.

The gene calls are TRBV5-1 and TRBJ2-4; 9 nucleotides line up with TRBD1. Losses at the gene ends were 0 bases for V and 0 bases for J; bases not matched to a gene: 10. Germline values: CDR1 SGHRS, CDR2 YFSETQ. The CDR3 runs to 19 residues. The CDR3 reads CASSLALGTGPLAKNIQYF. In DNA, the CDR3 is TGCGCCAGCAGCTTGGCCCTCGGGACAGGGCCTTTAGCCAAAAACATTCAGTACTTC.

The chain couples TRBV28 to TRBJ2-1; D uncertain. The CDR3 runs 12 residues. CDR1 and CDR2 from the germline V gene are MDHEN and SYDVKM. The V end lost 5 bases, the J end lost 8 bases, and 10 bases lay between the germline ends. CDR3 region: CASSTQPYEQFF. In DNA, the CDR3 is TGTGCCAGCAGTACCCAGCCATATGAGCAGTTCTTC.

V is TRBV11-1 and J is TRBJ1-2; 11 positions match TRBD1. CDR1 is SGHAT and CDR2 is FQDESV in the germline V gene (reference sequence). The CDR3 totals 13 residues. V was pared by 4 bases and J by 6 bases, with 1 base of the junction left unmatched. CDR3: CASSSDRGHGYTF. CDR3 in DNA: TGTGCCAGCAGCTCGGACAGGGGGCATGGCTACACCTTC.

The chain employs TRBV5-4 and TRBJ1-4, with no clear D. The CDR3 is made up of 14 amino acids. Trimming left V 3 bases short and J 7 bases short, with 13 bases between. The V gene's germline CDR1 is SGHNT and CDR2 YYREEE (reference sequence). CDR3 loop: CASSSPLKSEKLFF. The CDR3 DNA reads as TGTGCCAGCAGCTCCCCTCTTAAATCTGAAAAACTGTTTTTT.

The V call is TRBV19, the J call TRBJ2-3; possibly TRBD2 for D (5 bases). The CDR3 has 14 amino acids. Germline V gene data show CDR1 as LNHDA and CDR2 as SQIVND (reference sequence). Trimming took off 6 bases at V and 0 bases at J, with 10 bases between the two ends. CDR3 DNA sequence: TGTGCCAGTAGGTTGACGGGAAGCACAGATACGCAGTATTTT. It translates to CASRLTGSTDTQYF.

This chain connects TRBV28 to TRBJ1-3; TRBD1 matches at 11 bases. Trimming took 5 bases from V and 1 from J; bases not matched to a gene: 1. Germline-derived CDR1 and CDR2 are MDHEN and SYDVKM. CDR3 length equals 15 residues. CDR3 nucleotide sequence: TGTGCCAGCAGTCGGGACAGGGGGTCTGGAAACACCATATATTTT. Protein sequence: CASSRDRGSGNTIYF.

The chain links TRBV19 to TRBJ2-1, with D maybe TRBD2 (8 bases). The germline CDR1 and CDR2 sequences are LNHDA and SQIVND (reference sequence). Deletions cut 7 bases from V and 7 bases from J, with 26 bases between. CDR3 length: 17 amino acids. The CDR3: CASIGTVAGTRRNEQFF. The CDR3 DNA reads TGTGCCAGTATCGGGACAGTAGCGGGAACACGACGGAATGAGCAGTTCTTC.